Reported below is one T cell receptor beta chain. The antigen is undetermined. These data come from a study of CD8 T cells in ankylosing spondylitis. General observations from the study: Seemingly distinctive of ankylosing spondylitis blood was a TCR beta motif formed by eight highly homologous variants.

V was clipped by 9 bases and J by 5 bases, with 9 bases between them. The germline CDR1 and CDR2 sequences are KGHDR and SFDVKD. This CDR3 is built from 12 residues. TCRdb re-derived calls from the 5' RACE reads in MiXCR, one entry per CDR3 protein. The sample yields roughly 700,000 distinct CDR3 sequences, roughly 19% seen once. The V and J genes are TRBV24-1 and TRBJ2-2; D is unresolved. Sequences were obtained from blood, either unsorted or a sorted T cell fraction (not recorded which). The TCR comes from a male donor with ankylosing spondylitis. The CDR3 nucleotides read TGTGCCACCGGGGTGGGGACCGGGGAGCTGTTTTTT. The encoded protein is CATGVGTGELFF.